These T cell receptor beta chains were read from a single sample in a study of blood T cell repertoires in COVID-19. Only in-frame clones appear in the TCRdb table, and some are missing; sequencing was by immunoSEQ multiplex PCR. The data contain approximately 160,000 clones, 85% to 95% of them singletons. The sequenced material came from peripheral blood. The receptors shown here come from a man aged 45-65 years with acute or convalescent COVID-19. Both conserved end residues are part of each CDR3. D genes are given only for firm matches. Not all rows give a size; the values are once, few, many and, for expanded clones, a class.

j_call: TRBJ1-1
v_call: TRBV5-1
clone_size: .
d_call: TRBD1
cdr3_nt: TGCGCCAGCAGGGGACAGGGGGGACCAATGGGAATGAACACTGAAGCTTTCTTT
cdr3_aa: CASRGQGGPMGMNTEAFF

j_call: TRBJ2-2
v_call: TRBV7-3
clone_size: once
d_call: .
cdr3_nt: TGTGCCAGCTCCCAAGGGGGGGACACCGGGGAGCTGTTTTTT
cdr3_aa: CASSQGGDTGELFF

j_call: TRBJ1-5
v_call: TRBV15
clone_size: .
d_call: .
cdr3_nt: TGTGCCACCAGCAGAGAGGTCTTGGCCAATCAGCCCCAGCATTTT
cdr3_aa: CATSREVLANQPQHF

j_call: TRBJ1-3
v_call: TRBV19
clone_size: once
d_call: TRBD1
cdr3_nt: TGTGCCAGTAGTATTTCGACAGGGGCTGGAAACACCATATATTTT
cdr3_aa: CASSISTGAGNTIYF

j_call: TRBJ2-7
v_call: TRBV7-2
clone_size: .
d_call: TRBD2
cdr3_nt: TGTGCCAGCAGCTTAGTGGCGGGAGGCTCCTACGAGCAGTACTTC
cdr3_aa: CASSLVAGGSYEQYF

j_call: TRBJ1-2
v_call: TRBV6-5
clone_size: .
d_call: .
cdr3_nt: TGTGCCAGCAGTTACTCAGCAGGGTCCACCTATGGCTACACCTTC
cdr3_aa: CASSYSAGSTYGYTF

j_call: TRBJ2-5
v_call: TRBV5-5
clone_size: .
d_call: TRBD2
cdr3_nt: TGTGCCAGCAGCTTGGTCGGTAGCGGGGGGAAAGAGACCCAGTACTTC
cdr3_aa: CASSLVGSGGKETQYF

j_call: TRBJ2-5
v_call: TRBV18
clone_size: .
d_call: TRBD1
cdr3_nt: TGTGCCAGCTCACAGACCGGGACAGGGGTCTTAGAGACCCAGTACTTC
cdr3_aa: CASSQTGTGVLETQYF

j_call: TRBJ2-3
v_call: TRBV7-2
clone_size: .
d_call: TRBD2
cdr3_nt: TGTGCCAGCAGTCAACTAGCGGGAGGGGGGGATACGCAGTATTTT
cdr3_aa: CASSQLAGGGDTQYF

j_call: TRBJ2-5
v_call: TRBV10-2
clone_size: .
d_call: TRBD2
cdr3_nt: TGCGCCAGCATCGGGGGGGCTGGGGCGGGAGAGACCCAGTACTTC
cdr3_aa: CASIGGAGAGETQYF

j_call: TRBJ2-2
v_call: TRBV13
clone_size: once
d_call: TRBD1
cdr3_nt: TGTGCCAGCAGCTTAGAGGGGCCGGGGACAGGTCTCACCGGGGAGCTGTTTTTT
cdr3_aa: CASSLEGPGTGLTGELFF

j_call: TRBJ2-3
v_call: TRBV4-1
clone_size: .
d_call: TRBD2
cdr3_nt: TGCGCCAGCAGCCAAGCCCTAGCGGGTACCACAGATACGCAGTATTTT
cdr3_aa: CASSQALAGTTDTQYF

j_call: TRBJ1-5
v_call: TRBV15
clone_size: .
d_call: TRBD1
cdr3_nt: TGTGCCACCAGCGGGGGACAGGAGGGACGCAATCAGCCCCAGCATTTT
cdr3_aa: CATSGGQEGRNQPQHF

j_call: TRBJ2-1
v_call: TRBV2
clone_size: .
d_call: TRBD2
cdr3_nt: TGTGCCAGCCGGCAAGCGGGAGGGCCTTACAATGAGCAGTTCTTC
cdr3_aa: CASRQAGGPYNEQFF

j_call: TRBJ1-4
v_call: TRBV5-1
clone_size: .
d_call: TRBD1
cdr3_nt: TGCGCCAGCAGCTTGGGACTCGGGACAGCACTTGCAACTAATGAAAAACTGTTTTTT
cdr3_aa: CASSLGLGTALATNEKLFF

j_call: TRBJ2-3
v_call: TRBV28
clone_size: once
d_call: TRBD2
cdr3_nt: TGTGCCAGCAGCCCCCCCGGGGGGGGAGATACGCAGTATTTT
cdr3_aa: CASSPPGGGDTQYF

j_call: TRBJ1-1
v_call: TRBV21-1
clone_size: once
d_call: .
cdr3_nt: TGTGCCAGAAAGCCAGGTGACATGAACACTGAAGCTTTCTTT
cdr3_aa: CARKPGDMNTEAFF

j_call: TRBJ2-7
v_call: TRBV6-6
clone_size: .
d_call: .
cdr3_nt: TGTGCCAGCAGTTACTCGGAGCCGAGGGTTAAGTACGAGCAGTACTTC
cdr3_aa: CASSYSEPRVKYEQYF

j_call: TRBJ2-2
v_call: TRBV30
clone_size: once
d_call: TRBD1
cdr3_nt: TGTGGTGGGACAGGGGGCCCCGGGGAGCTGTTTTTT
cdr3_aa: CGGTGGPGELFF

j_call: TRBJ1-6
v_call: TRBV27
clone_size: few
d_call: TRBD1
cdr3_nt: TGTGCCAGCAGACCCGGGACAGGGGGTTATTCACCCCTCCACTTT
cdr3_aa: CASRPGTGGYSPLHF

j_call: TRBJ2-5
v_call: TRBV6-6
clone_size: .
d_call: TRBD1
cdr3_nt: TGTGCCAGCAGTCCACAGGGGGCGCATGAGACCCAGTACTTC
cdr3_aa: CASSPQGAHETQYF

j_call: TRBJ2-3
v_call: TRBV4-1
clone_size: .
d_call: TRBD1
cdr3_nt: TGCGCCAGCAGCCTAACCGGGACAGCAGTAACAGATACGCAGTATTTT
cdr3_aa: CASSLTGTAVTDTQYF

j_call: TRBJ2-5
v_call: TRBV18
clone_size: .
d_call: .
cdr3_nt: TGTGCCAGCTCACTATCCATCGGACAGATCCAAGAGACCCAGTACTTC
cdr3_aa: CASSLSIGQIQETQYF

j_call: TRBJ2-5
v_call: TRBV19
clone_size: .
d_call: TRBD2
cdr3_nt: TGTGCCAGTAGTATAGCACGGCGGGGGGGCCGAGAGACCCAGTACTTC
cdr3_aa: CASSIARRGGRETQYF

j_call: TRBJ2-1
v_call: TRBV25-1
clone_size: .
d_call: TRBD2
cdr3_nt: TGTGCCAGCAGGATTAGCGGGGGGCGTAATGAGCAGTTCTTC
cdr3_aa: CASRISGGRNEQFF

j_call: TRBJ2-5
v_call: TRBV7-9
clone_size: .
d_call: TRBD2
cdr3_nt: TGTGCCAGCACCAGTTTCGCGGGGGGAAAACAAGAGACCCAGTACTTC
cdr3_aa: CASTSFAGGKQETQYF

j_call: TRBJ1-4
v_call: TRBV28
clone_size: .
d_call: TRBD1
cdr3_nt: TGTGCCAGCAGTCTCAGACAGGGTTTGAGGGCAACTAATGAAAAACTGTTTTTT
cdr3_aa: CASSLRQGLRATNEKLFF

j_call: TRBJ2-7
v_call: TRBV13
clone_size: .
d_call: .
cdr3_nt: TGTGCCAGCAGCTTAGGACCCGACCGAGGGGGCGAGCAGTACTTC
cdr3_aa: CASSLGPDRGGEQYF

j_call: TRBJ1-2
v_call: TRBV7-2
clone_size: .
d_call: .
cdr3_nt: TGTGCCAGCAGCTTTGGGCAGTTCGAGGGCTACACCTTC
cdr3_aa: CASSFGQFEGYTF

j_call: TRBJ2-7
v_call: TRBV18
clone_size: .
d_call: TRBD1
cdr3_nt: TGTGCCAGCTCACTCCTCGGGACAGGGGATAGCGAGCAGTACTTC
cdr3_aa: CASSLLGTGDSEQYF

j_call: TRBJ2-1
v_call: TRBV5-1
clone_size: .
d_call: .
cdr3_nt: TGCGCCAGCAGCCGAGAAAGCGGCTATTTTTCCTACAATGAGCAGTTCTTC
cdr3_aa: CASSRESGYFSYNEQFF

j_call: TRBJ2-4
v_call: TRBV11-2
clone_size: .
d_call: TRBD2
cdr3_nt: TGTGCCAGCAGCTTAGGCGGGAGCAGGGACATTCAGTACTTC
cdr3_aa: CASSLGGSRDIQYF

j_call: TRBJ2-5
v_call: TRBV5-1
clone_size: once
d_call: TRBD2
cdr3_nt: TGCGCCAGCAAAAGCGGGAGGGTCCAAGAGACCCAGTACTTC
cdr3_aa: CASKSGRVQETQYF

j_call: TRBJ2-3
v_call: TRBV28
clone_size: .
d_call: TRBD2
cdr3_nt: TGTGCCAGCAGTTTAAGGATTAGCGGGGCTGGGGGTACGCAGTATTTT
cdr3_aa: CASSLRISGAGGTQYF

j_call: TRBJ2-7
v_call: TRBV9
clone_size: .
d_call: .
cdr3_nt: TGTGCCAGCAGCCTCCTTGGAGACCCGACCTCCTACGAGCAGTACTTC
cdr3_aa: CASSLLGDPTSYEQYF

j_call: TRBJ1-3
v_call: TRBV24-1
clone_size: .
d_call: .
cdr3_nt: TGTGCCACCAGTGACCGACGACAGTCTGGAAACACCATATATTTT
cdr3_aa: CATSDRRQSGNTIYF

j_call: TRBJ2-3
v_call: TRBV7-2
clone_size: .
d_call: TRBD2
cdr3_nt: TGTGCCAGCAGCTTGAGACTAGCGACAGATACGCAGTATTTT
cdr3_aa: CASSLRLATDTQYF

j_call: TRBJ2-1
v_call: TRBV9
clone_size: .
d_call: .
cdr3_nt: TGTGCCAGCAGCGTAGGTGTAGCGGCCAATGAGCAGTTCTTC
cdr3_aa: CASSVGVAANEQFF

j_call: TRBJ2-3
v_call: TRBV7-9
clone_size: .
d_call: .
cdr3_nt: TGTGCCAGCAGCTCCCCCCATGAGCGGCCTAGCACAGATACGCAGTATTTT
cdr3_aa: CASSSPHERPSTDTQYF

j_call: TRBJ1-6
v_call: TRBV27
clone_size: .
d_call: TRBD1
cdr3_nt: TGTGCCAGCAGGCCAAAGGGGACAGGGCGCTCCTATAATTCACCCCTCCACTTT
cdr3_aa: CASRPKGTGRSYNSPLHF

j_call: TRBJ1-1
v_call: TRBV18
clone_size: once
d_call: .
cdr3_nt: TGTGCCAGCTCACTGATCGACAGTGAAGCTTTCTTT
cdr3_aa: CASSLIDSEAFF

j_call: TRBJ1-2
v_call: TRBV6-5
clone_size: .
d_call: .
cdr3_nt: TGTGCCAGCAGGAACGGGGGCTATGGCTACACCTTC
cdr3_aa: CASRNGGYGYTF

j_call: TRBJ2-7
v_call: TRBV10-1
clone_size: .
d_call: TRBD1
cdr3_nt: TGCGCCAGCAGTGGACCGGGACAGAGGGACGAGCAGTACTTC
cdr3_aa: CASSGPGQRDEQYF

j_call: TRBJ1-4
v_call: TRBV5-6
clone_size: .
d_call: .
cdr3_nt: TGTGCCAGCAGTAACGGCAGGGCCGCAAAACTGTTTTTT
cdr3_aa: CASSNGRAAKLFF

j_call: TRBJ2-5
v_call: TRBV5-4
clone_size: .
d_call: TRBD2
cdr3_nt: TGTGCCAGCAGTTTCTTAGCGGGTGGGGGAGAGACCCAGTACTTC
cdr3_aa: CASSFLAGGGETQYF

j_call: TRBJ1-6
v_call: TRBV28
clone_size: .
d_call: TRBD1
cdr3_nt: TGTGCCAGCAGTAAACAGGGGGCAAACTATAATTCACCCCTCCACTTT
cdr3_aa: CASSKQGANYNSPLHF